This T cell receptor beta chain was sequenced during a study of cytomegalovirus exposure and HLA in healthy donors. Study-level results: About 87% or about 30% of the time was how often most TCR beta V segments were productive, according to an earlier analysis. Of the V segments, some could not be distinguished, including TRBV6-2 and TRBV6-3, and were excluded. Only CMV serostatus was available as immune exposure information.

The PCR was carried out with 60 Vbeta primers and 13 Jbeta primers. Only in-frame clones appear in the TCRdb table, and some are missing; sequencing was by immunoSEQ multiplex PCR. This sample's table has about 150,000 clones. Trimming removed 3 bases from V and 7 bases from J, with 19 bases in between. This CDR3 region has 14 residues. CDR1 is SQVTM, CDR2 ANQGSEA, per germline. Comment on this clone: What it recognizes is unknown.

The chain is built from TRBV29-1 and TRBJ2-7, with a possible D match to TRBD2 (5 bases). The sample consisted of PBMCs. The source is a woman in her 50s in good health and CMV-seronegative. The CDR3 bases are TGCAGCGTTGAGCGAGGGCCATCGGCCAGGGAGCAGTACTTC. Translated, it gives CSVERGPSAREQYF.